Below are 26 T cell receptor beta chains sequenced from a single sample in a study of neoadjuvant anti-PD-1 for oral cavity cancer. Data came from immunoSEQ multiplex PCR; TCRdb stores just in-frame clones and leaves some out. The table records 17,000 or so clones, about 59% of them present only once. Sequences were derived from PBMCs, sampled before nivolumab (anti-PD-1) treatment. These receptors were obtained from a person aged 35-79 years with oral cavity squamous cell carcinoma.

The rearrangement joins TRBV29-1 to TRBJ1-1; D unresolved. V dropped 7 bases and J dropped 1 base, with 13 bases sitting between them. Germline V gene data show CDR1 as SQVTM and CDR2 as ANQGSEA. The CDR3 is made up of 13 amino acids. CDR3 nucleotide sequence: TGCAGCGCTAGACCGAGACAGAACACTGAAGCTTTCTTT. Its protein product is CSARPRQNTEAFF.

The chain links TRBV30 to TRBJ2-1; unclear D gene. This CDR3 is built from 13 residues. Germline V gene data show CDR1 as GTSNPN and CDR2 as SVGIG (reference sequence). The germline V and J ends were trimmed by 2 bases and 10 bases, with 15 bases remaining between them. In DNA, the CDR3 is TGTGCCTGGAGTCCCGGGCGAGGCGGAGAGCAGTTCTTC. Its protein is CAWSPGRGGEQFF.

The chain carries TRBV7-9 and TRBJ2-2, with 10 bases that match TRBD1. The V gene end was trimmed by 6 bases and the J gene end by 6 bases; junction bases not matched to a gene: 4. The germline gives CDR1 SEHNR, CDR2 FQNEAQ (reference sequence). This CDR3 spans 14 amino acids. The CDR3 region is CASSLTGGSGELFF. Here the CDR3 DNA reads TGTGCCAGCAGTCTGACAGGGGGCTCCGGGGAGCTGTTTTTT.

The chain joins TRBV6-5 to TRBJ2-3; no reliable D call. The length of the CDR3 is 13 residues. Germline assignment: CDR1 MNHEY and CDR2 SVGAGI. V was shortened by 4 bases and J by 0 bases, with 5 bases between the two germline ends. The CDR3 DNA sequence: TGTGCCAGCAGTTCGGACAGCACAGATACGCAGTATTTT. Amino acids: CASSSDSTDTQYF.

The genes are TRBV2 and TRBJ2-7, with D maybe TRBD1 (5 bases). The CDR3 has 17 residues. V gave up 0 bases and J gave up 1 base, with 16 bases separating them. Looked up from germline, CDR1 is SNHLY and CDR2 is FYNNEI. This chain's CDR3 is CASSEARSRVVSYEQYF. Written as DNA, the CDR3 is TGTGCCAGCAGTGAAGCGCGCAGCAGGGTTGTTTCCTACGAGCAGTACTTC.

The CDR3, as DNA: TGCAGCGTCGGCTCCCCCGGGACTAGCGGGAGGGCCTACGAGCAGTACTTC. Translated, it gives CSVGSPGTSGRAYEQYF. This chain links TRBV29-1 with TRBJ2-7; 16 nucleotides line up with TRBD2. Germline trimming cut 6 bases from V and 2 bases from J; bases unmatched to any gene: 10. Germline assignment: CDR1 SQVTM and CDR2 ANQGSEA. This CDR3 has 17 amino acids.

This clone turned up a few times. This chain joins TRBV14 and TRBJ2-7, with TRBD1 matching over 8 bases. V dropped 0 bases and J dropped 3; count of bases not matched to a gene: 4. CDR3 length equals 15 residues. Per the germline V gene, CDR1 is SGHDN and CDR2 is FVKESK. CDR3 in DNA: TGTGCCAGCAGCCAAGATAAAGACAGGGGCTACGAGCAGTACTTC. Amino acids: CASSQDKDRGYEQYF.

The rearrangement joins TRBV30 to TRBJ2-3; 7 bases align to TRBD2. Germline V gene data show CDR1 as GTSNPN and CDR2 as SVGIG (reference sequence). J was trimmed by 1 base and V by 2 bases; bases with no gene match: 6. This CDR3 has 15 amino acids. CDR3 in DNA: TGTGCCTGGAGTCGTCTAGCGGCGGGCACAGATACGCAGTATTTT. Translation: CAWSRLAAGTDTQYF.

In this sample, this clone turned up a few times. V is TRBV7-8 and J is TRBJ2-5, with a tentative D call TRBD2 (5 bases). The CDR3 totals 15 residues. The V end lost 5 bases, the J end lost 1 base, and 14 bases lay between the germline ends. CDR1 SGHVS and CDR2 FQNEAQ come from the germline V gene. CDR3: CASSPRLPSQETQYF. The CDR3, as DNA: TGTGCCAGCAGCCCGCGACTACCAAGCCAAGAGACCCAGTACTTC.

CDR3 nucleotide sequence: TGTGCCAGCAGTGCCCGAAGGGGGACAGGGGCCTTTGAGACCCAGTACTTC. Amino acid sequence: CASSARRGTGAFETQYF. The rearrangement uses TRBV6-1 and TRBJ2-5; the match to TRBD1 covers 10 bases. The CDR3 has 17 amino acids. Germline CDR1 MNHNS, CDR2 SASEGT. J gave up 5 bases and V 4 bases, and 13 bases lay outside the gene matches.

This clone was detected only a few times. The V gene is TRBV7-9, the J gene TRBJ1-2; D possibly corresponds to TRBD1 (6 bases). The V and J ends lost 4 bases and 6 bases respectively, with 15 bases between them. This CDR3 region has 14 residues. Germline assignment: CDR1 SEHNR and CDR2 FQNEAQ (reference sequence). The CDR3 DNA follows: TGTGCCAGCAGCTCCTGGCCGGGGGCAGATGGCTACACCTTC. It yields the protein CASSSWPGADGYTF.

This sequence joins TRBV27 and TRBJ1-5; 8 nucleotides line up with TRBD1. CDR1 MNHEY and CDR2 SMNVEV come from the germline V gene (reference sequence). J was trimmed by 4 bases and V by 6 bases; bases with no gene match: 11. The CDR3 is 16 residues long. This chain's CDR3 is CASRTAGTGLNQPQHF. The CDR3, as DNA: TGTGCCAGCAGGACAGCCGGGACAGGTTTAAATCAGCCCCAGCATTTT.

The V gene is TRBV2, the J gene TRBJ2-2; TRBD1 matches at 12 bases. The CDR3 covers 15 residues. V was pared by 6 bases and J by 6 bases, with 5 bases of the junction left unmatched. Germline loops: CDR1 SNHLY, CDR2 FYNNEI. This CDR3 reads CASSRDRGRSGELFF. For the CDR3, the DNA is TGTGCCAGCAGCCGGGACAGGGGGCGATCCGGGGAGCTGTTTTTT.

The genes are TRBV9 and TRBJ1-2; D is ambiguous. Trimming left V 4 bases short and J 5 bases short, with 12 bases between. This CDR3 comprises 13 residues. Looked up from germline, CDR1 is SGDLS and CDR2 is YYNGEE. CDR3 sequence reads: CASSPTAIYGYTF. CDR3 coding DNA: TGTGCCAGCAGCCCCACAGCGATTTATGGCTACACCTTC.

This clone showed up just once. The V call is TRBV4-2, the J call TRBJ1-5; D is uncertain. CDR3 length: 17 amino acids. Trimming left V 0 bases short and J 0 bases short, with 12 bases between. Looked up from germline, CDR1 is LGHNA and CDR2 is YNFKEQ. DNA for the CDR3: TGTGCCAGCAGCCAAGAGTTGGGAGGGTATAGCAATCAGCCCCAGCATTTT. The encoded protein is CASSQELGGYSNQPQHF.

This chain joins TRBV6-5 and TRBJ2-2, with D possibly TRBD2 on 5 matching bases. CDR1 is MNHEY and CDR2 is SVGAGI in the germline V gene. Trimming took off 5 bases at V and 5 bases at J, with 9 bases between the two ends. CDR3 size: 13 residues. In nucleotides, the CDR3 is TGTGCCAGCAGTAGCGGACCTACCGGGGAGCTGTTTTTT. It codes for CASSSGPTGELFF.

The chain is built from TRBV9 and TRBJ2-2; possible D gene TRBD2, 6 bases. Deletions cut 3 bases from V and 0 bases from J, with 15 bases between. Germline lookup yields CDR1 SGDLS and CDR2 YYNGEE. The CDR3 is 17 amino acids. CDR3 DNA: TGTGCCAGCAGCGCCCCCGGGGGTTTCGCGAACACCGGGGAGCTGTTTTTT. It is translated as CASSAPGGFANTGELFF.

This clone showed up just a few times. This chain connects TRBV9 to TRBJ1-5, with 7 bases that match TRBD1. Germline V CDR1 and CDR2: SGDLS, YYNGEE. The CDR3 length is 13 residues. V was clipped by 9 bases and J by 0 bases; unmatched bases: 3. For the CDR3, the DNA is TGTGCCACCCAGGGGGATAGCAATCAGCCCCAGCATTTT. Encoded protein: CATQGDSNQPQHF.

This clone came up a few times. The chain couples TRBV4-2 to TRBJ1-5; no clear D gene. Looked up from germline, CDR1 is LGHNA and CDR2 is YNFKEQ. The CDR3 is made up of 15 amino acids. V was clipped by 9 bases and J by 8 bases, with 23 bases between them. CDR3 DNA sequence: TGTGCCAGTATGAATACCCGACGAGACGGGGAGCCCCAGCATTTT. Translating gives CASMNTRRDGEPQHF.

This chain connects TRBV7-3 to TRBJ2-1; D is perhaps TRBD2 (5 bases). This CDR3 spans 16 amino acids. In germline, CDR1 is SGHTA, CDR2 FQGTGA. Trimming took off 5 bases at V and 0 bases at J, with 14 bases between the two ends. The CDR3 nucleotides are TGTGCCAGCAGCCGGTCCCGGGAAGGCTCCTACAATGAGCAGTTCTTC. This sequence encodes CASSRSREGSYNEQFF.

The genes are TRBV5-6 and TRBJ2-1; 8 nucleotides match TRBD1. Unmatched junction bases numbered 7, after V lost 5 bases and J lost 3 bases. Germline CDR1 and CDR2: SGHDT and YYEEEE. CDR3 size: 15 residues. The CDR3 nucleotides read TGTGCCAGCAGTCCTGGACAGGGAAACTACAATGAGCAGTTCTTC. The encoded protein is CASSPGQGNYNEQFF.

The chain carries TRBV5-4 and TRBJ2-2, with TRBD2 matching over 7 bases. Germline loops: CDR1 SGHNT, CDR2 YYREEE (reference sequence). J gave up 0 bases and V 4 bases, and 9 bases lay outside the gene matches. This CDR3 comprises 17 residues. The CDR3 protein is CASSAGTTPANTGELFF. As DNA, the CDR3 is TGTGCCAGCAGCGCAGGGACTACCCCAGCGAACACCGGGGAGCTGTTTTTT.

The rearrangement joins TRBV5-6 to TRBJ2-6, with D uncertain. Per germline, CDR1 SGHDT and CDR2 YYEEEE. The V end lost 5 bases, the J end lost 2 bases, and 11 bases lay between the germline ends. This CDR3 is 15 amino acids long. The CDR3 nucleotides read TGTGCCAGCAGTCCCAACCGGGCTGGGGCCAACGTCCTGACTTTC. As protein: CASSPNRAGANVLTF.

The gene calls are TRBV2 and TRBJ1-2; 7 positions match TRBD1. Looked up from germline, CDR1 is SNHLY and CDR2 is FYNNEI. The CDR3 is 13 residues long. V was pared by 7 bases and J by 5 bases, with 7 bases of the junction left unmatched. CDR3 in amino acids: CASTRTGLYGYTF. The CDR3 nucleotides are TGTGCCAGCACCCGGACAGGATTGTATGGCTACACCTTC. Filled out from reference TRBV2 and TRBJ1-2, the complete variable domain reads EPEVTQTPSHQVTQMGQEVILRCVPISNHLYFYWYRQILGQKVEFLVSFYNNEISEKSEIFDDQFSVERPDGSNFTLKIRSTKLEDSAMYFCASTRTGLYGYTFGSGTRLTVV.

The rearrangement joins TRBV6-1 to TRBJ2-3; D unclear. With 3 bases removed from V and 0 bases from J, the gap between germline ends came to 13 bases. CDR1 is MNHNS and CDR2 is SASEGT in the germline V gene. The CDR3 extends over 16 amino acids. The CDR3 here is CASSERSGGSTDTQYF. Here the CDR3 DNA reads TGTGCCAGCAGTGAGAGAAGTGGTGGTAGCACAGATACGCAGTATTTT.

This clone was observed a few times. The chain has TRBV10-3 and TRBJ2-7, with TRBD1 identical over 7 bases. From germline, CDR1 is ENHRY and CDR2 SYGVKD. The J segment lost 4 bases and the V segment lost 4 bases, leaving 1 base of the junction unmatched. There are 12 residues in the CDR3. The CDR3 sequence is CAISAGQYEQYF. CDR3 DNA: TGTGCCATCAGTGCGGGACAGTACGAGCAGTACTTC.